This T cell receptor (beta chain) was captured by sequencing in a study of T cell changes during pregnancy in multiple sclerosis. Libraries were prepared by immunoSEQ multiplex PCR; TCRdb keeps only in-frame clonotypes and omits some of them. The sample contains just over 90,000 clones, 90% to 95% of which appear only once. Sample: peripheral blood, taken after pregnancy. This TCR came from a female donor in good health, enrolled as a control in a pregnancy study.

CDR3 nucleotide sequence: TGTGCCAGCAGCTTTAAAAACACTGAAGCTTTCTTT. Translating it yields CASSFKNTEAFF. The chain combines TRBV7-9 with TRBJ1-1; D gene uncertain. This CDR3 has 12 residues. The germline gives CDR1 SEHNR, CDR2 FQNEAQ (reference sequence). The V end was cut by 3 bases, the J end by 2 bases, with 4 bases between.